The 18 T cell receptor beta chains below come from one sample, sequenced in a study of blood T cell repertoires in COVID-19. Sequencing used immunoSEQ multiplex PCR; TCRdb keeps in-frame clones, though not all of them. The top ten hold roughly 8% of the sample, which has 7,000 to 9,500 clones, around 85% seen once. Sequenced material: peripheral blood. The receptors were sampled from a human donor in a cohort sampled during active COVID-19.

The gene calls are TRBV25-1 and TRBJ1-4; D remains unclear. This CDR3 has 15 amino acids. V was shortened by 6 bases and J by 5 bases, with 16 bases between the two germline ends. Looked up from germline, CDR1 is MGHDK and CDR2 is SYGVNS. This CDR3 is CASSRGQVLNEKLFF. The CDR3 nucleotides read TGTGCCAGCAGCCGGGGTCAGGTTTTGAATGAAAAACTGTTTTTT.

The table lists this clone with a count of one. The chain recombines TRBV28 with TRBJ2-2; the match to TRBD1 covers 9 bases. The CDR3 is made up of 16 amino acids. V shed 4 bases and J 7 bases; nucleotides not matched to a gene: 10. Germline-derived CDR1 and CDR2 are MDHEN and SYDVKM. This CDR3 is CASSSFGQGRIGELFF. DNA of the CDR3: TGTGCCAGCAGTTCTTTCGGACAGGGGAGGATCGGGGAGCTGTTTTTT.

In the case of this clone: Other nucleotide sequences from this sample produce the same CDR3. The V call is TRBV7-9, the J call TRBJ1-1; D is uncertain. This CDR3 has 11 amino acids. The germline V gene encodes CDR1 SEHNR and CDR2 FQNEAQ (reference sequence). The germline V and J ends were trimmed by 5 bases and 4 bases, with 5 bases remaining between them. This chain's CDR3 is CASSPGTEAFF. The CDR3 coding sequence is TGTGCCAGCAGCCCCGGCACTGAAGCTTTCTTT.

The chain links TRBV3-1 (or the pseudogene TRBV3-2) to TRBJ2-7; 10 nucleotides agree with TRBD2. J gave up 2 bases and V 1 base, and 2 bases lay outside the gene matches. This CDR3 contains 15 residues. CDR1 is LGHDT and CDR2 is YNNKEL in the germline V gene (reference sequence). CDR3 protein: CASSQASGGTYEQYF. Written as DNA, the CDR3 is TGTGCCAGCAGCCAAGCTAGCGGGGGCACCTACGAGCAGTACTTC.

This rearrangement joins TRBV19 to TRBJ1-6, with 9 bases aligning to TRBD1. The junction had 6 bases not matched to a gene; V was cut back by 1 base and J by 8 bases. This CDR3 is built from 16 residues. Germline-derived CDR1 and CDR2 are LNHDA and SQIVND (reference sequence). For the CDR3, the DNA is TGTGCCAGTAGTATAGTCCCGGGACAGGGATATTCACCCCTCCACTTT. Amino acids: CASSIVPGQGYSPLHF.

This clone was seen only a few times. The chain couples TRBV5-6 to TRBJ2-1, with D tentatively TRBD2 (6 bases). V gave up 2 bases and J gave up 7 bases, with 22 bases separating them. The CDR3 totals 17 residues. Germline V lookup: CDR1 SGHDT, CDR2 YYEEEE. The CDR3 loop reads CASSFVGSGFKGNEQFF. The CDR3 nucleotides are TGTGCCAGCAGCTTCGTCGGGAGCGGGTTTAAAGGGAATGAGCAGTTCTTC.

The chain has TRBV30 and TRBJ2-3, with 8 bases identical to TRBD2. V shed 2 bases, J shed 2 bases, and the junction held 9 bases outside the gene matches. The CDR3 spans 16 residues. CDR1 is GTSNPN, CDR2 SVGIG, per germline (reference sequence). The CDR3 coding sequence is TGTGCCTGGAGTTCCAAGACTAGCGATTACACAGATACGCAGTATTTT. Residues: CAWSSKTSDYTDTQYF.

The rearrangement joins TRBV27 to TRBJ1-6, with unresolved D. The CDR3 runs to 14 residues. Germline V gene sequence: CDR1 MNHEY, CDR2 SMNVEV (reference sequence). V shed 3 bases and J shed 4 bases, with 7 bases lying between them. The CDR3 is CASSFNRYNSPLHF. The CDR3 nucleotides read TGTGCCAGCAGTTTTAACAGATATAATTCACCCCTCCACTTT.

The rearrangement links TRBV5-5 to TRBJ2-1, with 10 bases that match TRBD2. Per the germline V gene, CDR1 is SGHKS and CDR2 is YYEKEE (reference sequence). With 4 bases clipped from V and 5 bases from J, the junction kept 9 bases outside the gene matches. The CDR3 contains 16 residues. CDR3 loop: CASSGALAGDNNEQFF. CDR3 sequence (DNA): TGTGCCAGCAGCGGGGCCCTAGCGGGAGATAACAATGAGCAGTTCTTC.

The chain uses TRBV2 and TRBJ2-7; TRBD2 agrees at 8 bases. The CDR3 consists of 17 residues. CDR1 is SNHLY, CDR2 FYNNEI, per germline. After removal of 9 bases from V and 0 bases from J, the junction contained 16 bases not matched to a gene. The CDR3 DNA reads TGTGCCAGTAACAGTGGGACCCTAGCGGGTTCCTCCTACGAGCAGTACTTC. Its protein is CASNSGTLAGSSYEQYF.

The genes are TRBV11-3 and TRBJ2-6; the D is unclear. V was pared by 5 bases and J by 2 bases, with 10 bases between. CDR1 SGHNT and CDR2 YENEEA come from the germline V gene. The CDR3 extends over 15 amino acids. The CDR3 region has the DNA TGTGCCAGCAGCCTTAGTAACCCTGGGGCCAACGTCCTGACTTTC. Amino acid sequence: CASSLSNPGANVLTF.

This clone is medium-sized (0.01 to 0.1%) in the sample. The J gene is TRBJ2-6, the V gene TRBV27; D not resolved. V was shortened by 6 bases and J by 0 bases, with 9 bases between the two germline ends. Germline V gene lookup returns CDR1 MNHEY and CDR2 SMNVEV (reference sequence). The CDR3 totals 15 residues. The CDR3 region is CASRLFYSGANVLTF. The CDR3 coding sequence is TGTGCCAGCAGACTTTTCTACTCTGGGGCCAACGTCCTGACTTTC.

The CDR3 coding sequence is TGCAGCGTCGTTGGGGACAGGATTGGAAACACCATATATTTT. Residues: CSVVGDRIGNTIYF. The J gene is TRBJ1-3, the V gene TRBV29-1; 8 bases are shared with TRBD1. This CDR3 has 14 amino acids. In germline, CDR1 is SQVTM, CDR2 ANQGSEA. With 6 bases clipped from V and 3 bases from J, the junction kept 7 bases outside the gene matches.

The gene calls are TRBV5-1 and TRBJ2-5; 13 nucleotides agree with TRBD2. J gave up 5 bases and V 4 bases, and 5 bases lay outside the gene matches. Germline V lookup: CDR1 SGHRS, CDR2 YFSETQ. There are 15 residues in the CDR3. The CDR3 reads CASSLGLAGVETQYF. CDR3 nucleotides: TGCGCCAGCAGCCTAGGACTAGCGGGAGTTGAGACCCAGTACTTC.

This rearrangement joins TRBV7-9 to TRBJ2-5; 9 bases align to TRBD1. The junction had 12 bases not matched to a gene; V was cut back by 5 bases and J by 5 bases. This CDR3 spans 16 amino acids. The germline gives CDR1 SEHNR, CDR2 FQNEAQ (reference sequence). This CDR3 reads CASSPPRTGVGETQYF. In DNA form, the CDR3 reads TGTGCCAGCAGCCCTCCCCGGACAGGGGTGGGGGAGACCCAGTACTTC.

The chain is built from TRBV27 and TRBJ2-7; D may be TRBD2 (7 bases). This CDR3 has 15 residues. V lost 3 bases and J 9 bases, leaving 21 bases between the germline ends. Germline V CDR1 and CDR2: MNHEY, SMNVEV (reference sequence). In DNA, the CDR3 is TGTGCCAGCAGTTTTGGGGGGGCGCTCTCGGAGTCGCAGTACTTC. Translation gives CASSFGGALSESQYF.

The genes are TRBV7-9 and TRBJ2-5; 12 nucleotides align to TRBD1. The CDR3 totals 16 residues. The V and J ends lost 0 bases and 4 bases, in that order; junction bases with no gene match: 3. From germline, CDR1 is SEHNR and CDR2 FQNEAQ (reference sequence). The DNA of the CDR3 is TGTGCCAGCAGCTTAGCGGGACAGGGGGCGAGAGAGACCCAGTACTTC. It encodes CASSLAGQGARETQYF.

This chain links TRBV2 with TRBJ1-1, with 11 nucleotides matching TRBD1. Germline assignment: CDR1 SNHLY and CDR2 FYNNEI. There are 15 residues in the CDR3. V lost 7 bases, J lost 5 bases, and 9 bases stayed unmatched. The chain's CDR3 is CASKGQGAGGTEAFF. The DNA of the CDR3 is TGTGCCAGCAAAGGACAGGGGGCAGGAGGAACTGAAGCTTTCTTT.